This note documents a single T cell receptor (beta chain) sequence. These data belong to a study of blood T cell repertoires in COVID-19. Study background: Acute-phase and convalescent COVID-19 samples originated in the United States, Italy and Spain. PBMCs, B-cell-depleted T cells, or T cells were the source of the cDNA or gDNA that made up the material.

The V gene's germline CDR1 is SGHTA and CDR2 FQGNSA. The CDR3 totals 18 residues. With 5 bases clipped from V and 0 bases from J, the junction kept 12 bases outside the gene matches. Methods used by the authors: For nucleated cells, counts were estimated from reference gene primer amplification. Produced via immunoSEQ multiplex PCR; TCRdb's table is partial and in-frame only. Clone size and the V and J calls come from that table; the DNA yielded D and trimming. Here the sample spans about 88,000 clones, roughly nine tenths being singletons. The receptor was isolated from an elderly woman with active COVID-19. The specimen sequenced was peripheral blood. This rearrangement joins TRBV7-2 to TRBJ2-1, with TRBD1 matching over 8 bases. The CDR3 DNA follows: TGTGCCAGCAGCCGGGACAGGTGGCTGAGGCTCTCCTACAATGAGCAGTTCTTC. This encodes CASSRDRWLRLSYNEQFF.